The rows below give T cell receptor beta chains drawn from one sample of a study of blood T cells in healthy people across ages. Each CDR3 protein gets one entry after TCRdb re-called the 5' RACE reads with MiXCR. The sample has roughly 800,000 distinct CDR3 sequences, 58% seen once; the top ten hold about 20%. Specimen: blood. The source is a man aged 30 to 45 in good health. CDR3s include the opening cysteine and the closing phenylalanine or tryptophan. The D gene is left open where the match is weak. Not all rows give a size; the values are once, few, many and, for expanded clones, a class.

J gene,CDR3 length,clone size,V gene,D gene,CDR3 DNA,CDR3 protein
TRBJ2-5,14,.,TRBV4-2,TRBD1,TGTGCCAGCAGCCGGGACAGGGGATCGAGGACCCAGTACTTC,CASSRDRGSRTQYF
TRBJ2-1,15,few,TRBV4-3,TRBD2,TGCGCCAGCAGCCAAGTGGCTAGCGGGAGCCATGAGCAGTTCTTC,CASSQVASGSHEQFF
TRBJ1-6,14,.,TRBV6-6,TRBD1,TGTGCCAGCGGGCCGGGACAGGGATATTCACCCCTCCACTTT,CASGPGQGYSPLHF
TRBJ2-1,16,.,TRBV9,.,TGTGCCAGCAGCGTCGGCGTTCGGAAATCCTACAATGAGCAGTTCTTC,CASSVGVRKSYNEQFF
TRBJ2-3,13,.,TRBV6-2/TRBV6-3,.,TGTGCCAGCAGTTCCCCGTATTCAGATACGCAGTATTTT,CASSSPYSDTQYF
TRBJ1-4,16,few,TRBV7-2,TRBD1,TGTGCCAGCAGCGTCCTGGGAGGGGGCGTTAATGAAAAACTGTTTTTT,CASSVLGGGVNEKLFF
TRBJ1-2,14,few,TRBV5-1,.,TGCGCCAGCAGCTTGGGACAGAACTATAATGGCTACACCTTC,CASSLGQNYNGYTF
TRBJ2-1,16,few,TRBV29-1,TRBD2,TGCAGCGTTGACTACACAACTAGCGGGAGAAACGGTGAGCAGTTCTTC,CSVDYTTSGRNGEQFF
TRBJ2-7,14,.,TRBV18,.,TGTGCCAGCTCACCAGGAGGCCGGGACTACGAGCAGTACTTC,CASSPGGRDYEQYF
TRBJ1-1,14,.,TRBV7-2,.,TGTGCCAGCAGCCAGATGAATGGGTGGACTGAAGCTTTCTTT,CASSQMNGWTEAFF
TRBJ1-2,17,.,TRBV3-1,.,TGTGCCAGCAGCCAAGAATCGACAGGACCATCTAACTATGGCTACACCTTC,CASSQESTGPSNYGYTF
TRBJ2-1,15,.,TRBV5-1,TRBD2,TGCGCCAGCAGATGGACTAGCGGGGGTTCGGGAGGGCAGTTCTTC,CASRWTSGGSGGQFF
TRBJ2-1,16,.,TRBV6-2/TRBV6-3,.,TGTGCCAGCAGTTATGTGGCCGGGACCGGCGGCCATGAGCAGTTCTTC,CASSYVAGTGGHEQFF
TRBJ2-5,16,once,TRBV5-1,.,TGCGCCAGCAGGGTGTCCTCCGGATTTTGGGGGGAGACCCAGTACTTC,CASRVSSGFWGETQYF
TRBJ2-1,17,.,TRBV7-8,TRBD2,TGTGCCAGCAGCCTACAGGCGGCGGGGGGCGCCTACAATGAGCAGTTCTTC,CASSLQAAGGAYNEQFF
TRBJ1-1,16,.,TRBV7-9,.,TGTGCCAGCAGCTCGCCCCTCGGGACGTCTTACACTGAAGCTTTCTTT,CASSSPLGTSYTEAFF
TRBJ2-3,16,few,TRBV5-1,.,TGCGCCAGCAGCTTGGGGGTTTTGTCCGTCGCAGATACGCAGTATTTT,CASSLGVLSVADTQYF
TRBJ2-7,13,.,TRBV5-6,.,TGTGCCAGCAGCTGGGACACCCACTACGAGCAGTACTTC,CASSWDTHYEQYF
TRBJ1-2,14,few,TRBV20-1,TRBD1,TGCAGTGCTAGCCCCACAGGGGCTCGCTATGGCTACACCTTC,CSASPTGARYGYTF
TRBJ2-1,16,.,TRBV20-1,TRBD2,TGCAGTGCTTGGAACTCGATAGCGGGAGGGGACGGTGAGCAGTTCTTC,CSAWNSIAGGDGEQFF
TRBJ2-2,12,.,TRBV10-3,.,TGTGCCATCAGTGAGTCTCGCGGGGAGCTGTTTTTT,CAISESRGELFF
TRBJ2-7,15,.,TRBV7-2,TRBD2,TGTGCCAGCAGAGCCCCGGGACTAGCGACCTACGAGCAGTACTTC,CASRAPGLATYEQYF
TRBJ2-5,15,.,TRBV6-2/TRBV6-3,.,TGTGCCAGCAGTTACCCCCGCTTAGCAGGGGAGACCCAGTACTTC,CASSYPRLAGETQYF
TRBJ2-4,16,.,TRBV6-1,.,TGTGCCAGCAGCCCAGGGTGGTCGATAGCCAAAAACATTCAGTACTTC,CASSPGWSIAKNIQYF
TRBJ2-3,17,.,TRBV6-2/TRBV6-3,TRBD2,TGTGCCAGCAGTTACTCGCGACTAGCGGGAGCAACAGATACGGAGTATTTT,CASSYSRLAGATDTEYF
TRBJ2-4,14,.,TRBV9,.,TGTGCCAGCAGCGTAATGGGCGGGCCCGGGGAGCGGTACTTC,CASSVMGGPGERYF
TRBJ2-5,17,.,TRBV20-1,TRBD2,TGCAGTGCCCGTGGGGGGAGGACTAGCGGGCACCTAGAGACCCAGTACTTC,CSARGGRTSGHLETQYF
TRBJ2-3,11,.,TRBV20-1,.,TGCAGTGCTAGCGGGGCAGATACGCAGTATTTT,CSASGADTQYF
TRBJ2-6,14,few,TRBV29-1,.,TGCAGCGTTGCCCAGCTCTCTGGGGCCAACGTCCTGACTTTC,CSVAQLSGANVLTF
TRBJ1-6,15,.,TRBV19,.,TGTGCCAGTAGTACTTTCCGGGACAAGAATTCACCCCTCCACTTT,CASSTFRDKNSPLHF
TRBJ2-5,14,.,TRBV12-3/TRBV12-4,TRBD2,TGTGCCAGCAGGGCGAGCGGGAGTTTAGAGACCCAGTACTTC,CASRASGSLETQYF
TRBJ2-7,14,.,TRBV29-1,.,TGCAGCGTTGAAAGGTGGGGGTCCTACAATGAGCAGTACTTC,CSVERWGSYNEQYF
TRBJ2-5,15,.,TRBV29-1,TRBD1,TGCAGCGTTGAATGTGGTACAGGGGGCCGAGAGACCCAGTACTTC,CSVECGTGGRETQYF
TRBJ2-3,12,.,TRBV12-3/TRBV12-4,TRBD1,TGTGCCAGCAGCCCTGGACAGGTCCTGCAGTATTTT,CASSPGQVLQYF
TRBJ1-2,14,.,TRBV15,TRBD1,TGTGCCACCAGCAGAGATCGCGGACAGGAAGTCTACACCTTC,CATSRDRGQEVYTF
TRBJ1-5,12,.,TRBV2,.,TGTGCCAGCAGTGAAATATATCAGCCCCAGCATTTT,CASSEIYQPQHF
TRBJ2-5,16,few,TRBV9,.,TGTGCCAGCAGCGTCTCAGGTCGGACTTCCAAAGAGACCCAGTACTTC,CASSVSGRTSKETQYF
TRBJ1-1,13,.,TRBV7-9,TRBD1,TGTGCCAGCAGCCCGGACAGGATCCCGGAAGCTTTCTTT,CASSPDRIPEAFF
TRBJ2-3,16,.,TRBV27,TRBD1,TGTGCCAGCAGTTCAGCCGACAGGGTGGGTAGGGATACGCAGTATTTT,CASSSADRVGRDTQYF
TRBJ1-5,15,.,TRBV7-2,TRBD1,TGTGCCAGCAGCCCACGGACAGGGCCCAATCAGCCCCAGCATTTT,CASSPRTGPNQPQHF